The T cell receptor (beta chain) described here comes from a study of T cell responses to AZD1222 COVID-19 vaccine. In regard to this clone: No antigen is known for it.

Profiling relied on immunoSEQ multiplex PCR, and the TCRdb table lists in-frame clones only, not all of them. The table records over 90,000 clones, around 89% of them present only once. Findings and limits, study-wide: Reportedly, nearly half of unique spike TCRs recognized epitopes outside B.1.351/B.1.1.7 mutations. Baseline seropositivity characterized only a handful of AZD1222 recipients. Clonal diversity was possibly underestimated, and the donors were mostly white British, with more females. Repertoires were obtained solely post-peak T cell response.

Trimming shortened V by 8 bases and J by 4 bases, and 17 bases separated the two germline ends. CDR3 length: 14 amino acids. Per the germline V gene, CDR1 is MNHEY and CDR2 is SVGAGI. The chain recombines TRBV6-5 with TRBJ1-2, with a possible D match to TRBD1 (6 bases). The TCR comes from an adult who received the AZD1222 COVID-19 vaccine. This specimen was peripheral blood, taken 28 days after the second AZD1222 dose. This chain's CDR3 is CASFDGGLAYGYTF. The CDR3 DNA sequence: TGTGCCAGCTTCGACGGGGGGCTGGCCTATGGCTACACCTTC.